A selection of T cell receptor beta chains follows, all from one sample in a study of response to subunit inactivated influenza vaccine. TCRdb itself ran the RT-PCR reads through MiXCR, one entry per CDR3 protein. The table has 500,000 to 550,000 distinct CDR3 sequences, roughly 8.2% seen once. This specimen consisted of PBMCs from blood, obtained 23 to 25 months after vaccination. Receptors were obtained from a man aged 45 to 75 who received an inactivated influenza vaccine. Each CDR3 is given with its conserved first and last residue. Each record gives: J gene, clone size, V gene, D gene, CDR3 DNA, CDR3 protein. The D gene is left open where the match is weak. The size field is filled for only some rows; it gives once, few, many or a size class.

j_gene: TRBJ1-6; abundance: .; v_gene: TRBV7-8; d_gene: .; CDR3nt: TGTGCCAGCAGCTTCGGTCAAGGGTATAATTCACCCCTCCACTTT; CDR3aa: CASSFGQGYNSPLHF
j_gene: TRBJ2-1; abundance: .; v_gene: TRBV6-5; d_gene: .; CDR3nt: TGTGCCAGCAGGTCACTAGCTTCAAAGGGAAATGAGCAGTTCTTC; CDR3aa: CASRSLASKGNEQFF
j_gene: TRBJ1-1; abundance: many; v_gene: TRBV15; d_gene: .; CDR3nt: TGTGCCACCAGCAGAGAAAAGGGGTCGAACACTGAAGCTTTCTTT; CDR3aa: CATSREKGSNTEAFF
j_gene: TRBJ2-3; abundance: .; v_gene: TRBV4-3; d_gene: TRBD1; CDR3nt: TGCGCCAGCAGCCATGGGACAGGGGGTACAGATACGCAGTATTTT; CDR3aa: CASSHGTGGTDTQYF
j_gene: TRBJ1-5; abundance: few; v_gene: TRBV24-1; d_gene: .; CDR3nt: TGTGCCACTTCCCAGCAAGGGGGTCATCAGCCCCAGCATTTT; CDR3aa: CATSQQGGHQPQHF
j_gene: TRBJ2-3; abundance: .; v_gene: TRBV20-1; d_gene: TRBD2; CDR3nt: TGCAGTGCTAGAGGGATTAGCGGGAGTGGGTCAGATACGCAGTATTTT; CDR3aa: CSARGISGSGSDTQYF
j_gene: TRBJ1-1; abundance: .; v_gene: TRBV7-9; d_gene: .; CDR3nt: TGTGCCAGCAGCTTGTTCGGTGAGGGGGGCAGTGAAGCTTTCTTT; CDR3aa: CASSLFGEGGSEAFF
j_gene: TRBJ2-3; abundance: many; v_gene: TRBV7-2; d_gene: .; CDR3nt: TGTGCCAGCAGCCCTACTAGCACGAGAGGAGCAGATACGCAGTATTTT; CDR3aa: CASSPTSTRGADTQYF
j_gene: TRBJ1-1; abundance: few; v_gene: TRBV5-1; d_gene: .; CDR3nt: TGCGCCAGCAGCTCCCAGGGGACTGTGAACACTGAAGCTTTCTTT; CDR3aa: CASSSQGTVNTEAFF
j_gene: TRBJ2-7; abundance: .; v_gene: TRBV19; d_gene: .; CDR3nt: TGTGCCAGTAGTACCCAGCAGGACTCAAGGCAGTACTTC; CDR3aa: CASSTQQDSRQYF
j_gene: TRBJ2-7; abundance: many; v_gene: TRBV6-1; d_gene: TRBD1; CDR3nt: TGTGCCAGCAGTACCATGGGACAGGGTTGGTTCTACGAGCAGTACTTC; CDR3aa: CASSTMGQGWFYEQYF
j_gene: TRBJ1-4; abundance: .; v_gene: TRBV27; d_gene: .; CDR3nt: TGTGCCAGCTCACGATCGGGTGAAAAACTGTTTTTT; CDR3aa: CASSRSGEKLFF
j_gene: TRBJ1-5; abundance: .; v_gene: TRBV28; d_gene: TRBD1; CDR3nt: TGTGCCAGCAGTTTCGGGACAGGTATTCGTCAGCCCCAGCATTTT; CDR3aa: CASSFGTGIRQPQHF
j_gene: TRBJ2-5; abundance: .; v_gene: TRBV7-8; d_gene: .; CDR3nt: TGTGCCAGCAGCTTAGCGCTACCCCCAGGGGAGACCCAGTACTTC; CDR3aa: CASSLALPPGETQYF
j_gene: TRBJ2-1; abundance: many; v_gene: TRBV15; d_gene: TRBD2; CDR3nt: TGTGCCACCCATCCCGGGACTAGCGGGAGGTTGGGGGAGCAGTTCTTC; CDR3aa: CATHPGTSGRLGEQFF